One T cell receptor beta chain is described in this entry. Measured with immunoSEQ multiplex PCR; TCRdb has only the in-frame clones, and not every one. The table lists 310,000 or so clones, about nine tenths of them singletons, with more than 8.5% in the top ten. The data originate from a study of blood T cell repertoires in COVID-19. The receptor comes from a woman aged 18-29 years who had recovered from COVID-19. Sequenced input: PBMCs or T cells enriched from blood (not recorded which).

CDR3 loop: CASSLDTVYNEQFF. Written as DNA, the CDR3 is TGTGCCAGCAGCTTAGATACGGTCTACAATGAGCAGTTCTTC. V usage is TRBV11-2 and J usage is TRBJ2-1; D is undetermined. CDR3 length equals 14 residues. Germline CDR1 is SGHAT and CDR2 is FQNNGV. Trimming pared 0 bases from V and 3 bases from J, leaving 6 bases between.